The 26 T cell receptor beta chains below were found in one sample sequenced in a study of Graves' ophthalmopathy and Graves' hyperthyroidism. RNA served as the template for amplifying TCR beta CDR3 regions. The first-round RT-PCR employed HTBI primers together with the Qiagen OneStep RT-PCR kit. A multiplex PCR was then performed as the second round. Each CDR3 protein is one row after TCRdb ran MiXCR on the multiplex PCR reads. The data contain 200,000 to 250,000 distinct CDR3 sequences, just under 30% of them singletons. The sample comprised peripheral blood. The origin of the receptors is a man in his fifties or sixties with Graves' ophthalmopathy.

In this sample, this clonotype turned up many times. The gene calls are TRBV20-1 and TRBJ2-2; weak D call: TRBD2 (6 bases). Deletions cut 6 bases from V and 5 bases from J, with 13 bases between. CDR1 and CDR2 from the germline V gene are DFQATT and SNEGSKA (reference sequence). The CDR3 is 13 residues long. This CDR3 is CSAIRDSTGELFF. The CDR3 DNA is TGCAGTGCAATCCGGGACTCTACCGGGGAGCTGTTTTTT.

The CDR3 DNA is TGTGCCAGCAGATTTTCGGTCTTCTACGAGCAGTACTTC. Protein product: CASRFSVFYEQYF. J is TRBJ2-7 and V is TRBV6-1; no firm D call. Looked up from germline, CDR1 is MNHNS and CDR2 is SASEGT. The CDR3 covers 13 residues. Trimming took off 6 bases at V and 3 bases at J, with 12 bases between the two ends.

This clonotype was counted many times. The chain combines TRBV6-1 with TRBJ2-7; 9 positions match TRBD2. After removal of 6 bases from V and 4 bases from J, the junction contained 13 bases not matched to a gene. Per germline, CDR1 MNHNS and CDR2 SASEGT. This CDR3 is 16 amino acids long. CDR3 residues: CASRDLRGGRAYEQYF. As DNA, the CDR3 is TGTGCCAGCAGAGACTTACGCGGCGGGAGGGCTTACGAGCAGTACTTC.

This clonotype was counted many times. CDR3 DNA: TGTGCCAGCAGCAGAACCCCCGGGGAGCTGTTTTTT. It codes for CASSRTPGELFF. The V gene is TRBV13, the J gene TRBJ2-2; D gene unclear. Germline V lookup: CDR1 PRHDT, CDR2 FYEKMQ (reference sequence). Trimming left V 5 bases short and J 6 bases short, with 7 bases between. This CDR3 has 12 residues. Looking up the rest from reference TRBV13 and TRBJ2-2 gives the full variable domain: AAGVIQSPRHLIKEKRETATLKCYPIPRHDTVYWYQQGPGQDPQFLISFYEKMQSDKGSIPDRFSAQQFSDYHSELNMSSLELGDSALYFCASSRTPGELFFGEGSRLTVL.

This clonotype was observed at least ten times. V usage is TRBV27 and J usage is TRBJ2-5, with D tentatively TRBD1 (6 bases). Germline V gene sequence: CDR1 MNHEY, CDR2 SMNVEV (reference sequence). V lost 2 bases, J lost 5 bases, and 12 bases lay in between. The CDR3 sequence is 14 residues long. DNA of the CDR3: TGTGCCAGCAGTTTACGGCAGGGGACGGAGACCCAGTACTTC. As protein: CASSLRQGTETQYF.

This clonotype was detected many times. The chain couples TRBV24-1 to TRBJ2-4, with TRBD2 as a possible D gene (7 bases). V gave up 4 bases and J gave up 0 bases, with 12 bases separating them. Germline V gene data show CDR1 as KGHDR and CDR2 as SFDVKD. The CDR3 sequence is 16 residues long. The CDR3 DNA sequence: TGTGCCACCAGTGACGGGGGGCGCGGAGCCAAAAACATTCAGTACTTC. Translation gives CATSDGGRGAKNIQYF.

The rearrangement uses TRBV28 and TRBJ1-1; D possibly corresponds to TRBD1 (5 bases). The CDR3 covers 13 residues. Germline-derived CDR1 and CDR2 are MDHEN and SYDVKM. Trimming cost V 7 bases and J 5 bases, with 14 bases left between them. The CDR3, as DNA: TGTGCCAGCATGGAAGGGACTTGGACTGAAGCTTTCTTT. Its translation: CASMEGTWTEAFF.

This clonotype was detected many times. This chain uses TRBV7-9 with TRBJ2-5, with D possibly being TRBD2 (5 bases). This CDR3 has 12 amino acids. Germline CDR1 reads SEHNR; CDR2 reads FQNEAQ (reference sequence). Trimming took off 2 bases at V and 5 bases at J, with 6 bases between the two ends. The CDR3 DNA sequence: TGTGCCAGCAGCTTACAGCGGGAGACCCAGTACTTC. This encodes CASSLQRETQYF.

This clonotype has a count of ten or more. The chain joins TRBV30 to TRBJ2-2; 8 positions agree with TRBD2. The CDR3 is 15 residues long. CDR1 is GTSNPN and CDR2 is SVGIG in the germline V gene (reference sequence). V gave up 4 bases and J gave up 8 bases; unmatched junction bases: 12. The CDR3 DNA reads TGTGCCTGGAACGGGAGGGAGGGCCTGGGAGGGGAGCTGTTTTTT. Translated, it gives CAWNGREGLGGELFF.

The sample holds many counts of this clonotype. The chain combines TRBV12-3 or TRBV12-4 with TRBJ2-7, with a tentative D call TRBD1 (6 bases). The CDR3 length is 15 residues. Trimming stripped 2 bases from V and 4 bases from J, with 15 bases between. CDR3 region: CASSLRAGAGYEQYF. CDR3 DNA sequence: TGTGCCAGCAGTTTAAGGGCAGGGGCAGGGTACGAGCAGTACTTC.

This chain uses TRBV11-2 with TRBJ1-1; D possibly corresponds to TRBD1 (5 bases). Trimming removed 6 bases from V and 0 bases from J, with 17 bases in between. The CDR3 runs to 16 residues. Looked up from germline, CDR1 is SGHAT and CDR2 is FQNNGV. CDR3 DNA: TGTGCCAGCAGGGAGGGACCCGGGAACATGAACACTGAAGCTTTCTTT. Its protein product is CASREGPGNMNTEAFF. Drawing the rest from reference TRBV11-2 and TRBJ1-1, the complete variable domain is EAGVAQSPRYKIIEKRQSVAFWCNPISGHATLYWYQQILGQGPKLLIQFQNNGVVDDSQLPKDRFSAERLKGVDSTLKIQPAKLEDSAVYLCASREGPGNMNTEAFFGQGTRLTVV.

This clonotype was picked up many times. Here the CDR3 DNA reads TGTGCCAGTAAGCGAACTAGCTCTGGAAACACCATATATTTT. It encodes CASKRTSSGNTIYF. The chain couples TRBV19 to TRBJ1-3; D is ambiguous. The CDR3 is made up of 14 amino acids. Trimming removed 7 bases from V and 0 bases from J, with 10 bases in between. Germline CDR1 and CDR2: LNHDA and SQIVND (reference sequence).

This clonotype has at least ten counts. This rearrangement joins TRBV7-2 to TRBJ2-7; 7 positions agree with TRBD2. CDR3 size: 14 residues. Germline lookup yields CDR1 SGHTA and CDR2 FQGNSA. The junction had 9 bases not matched to a gene; V was cut back by 3 bases and J by 7 bases. As DNA, the CDR3 is TGTGCCAGCAGCTTTCGGGCGGGAGACGGTGAGCAGTACTTC. Translating gives CASSFRAGDGEQYF.

This clonotype was recorded many times. The chain links TRBV24-1 to TRBJ2-2, with D perhaps TRBD2 (6 bases). V shed 4 bases and J shed 4 bases, with 15 bases lying between them. CDR1 and CDR2 (germline): KGHDR, SFDVKD. This CDR3 comprises 16 residues. The CDR3 spells CATSEMQGGGTGELFF. CDR3 nucleotide sequence: TGTGCCACCAGTGAGATGCAGGGAGGAGGCACCGGGGAGCTGTTTTTT.

This clonotype has ten or more counts. The V gene is TRBV7-2, the J gene TRBJ2-5, with D perhaps TRBD2 (5 bases). CDR3 length: 11 residues. Deletions cut 4 bases from V and 13 bases from J, with 13 bases between. CDR1 and CDR2 from the germline V gene are SGHTA and FQGNSA. DNA of the CDR3: TGTGCCAGCAGCTCCGGGGAAGCTCCGTACTTC. This gives the protein CASSSGEAPYF.

In this sample, this clonotype turned up many times. This rearrangement joins TRBV7-8 to TRBJ2-7, with D possibly matching TRBD1 (5 bases). V was shortened by 0 bases and J by 5 bases, with 5 bases between the two germline ends. The CDR3 has 12 residues. CDR1 is SGHVS, CDR2 FQNEAQ, per germline. The CDR3 sequence: CASSLAGDEQYF. The CDR3 DNA reads as TGTGCCAGCAGCTTAGCAGGGGACGAGCAGTACTTC.

This clonotype was found a few times. The chain combines TRBV6-1 with TRBJ2-7, with D tentatively TRBD2 (6 bases). V lost 1 base, J lost 2 bases, and 6 bases lay in between. Looked up from germline, CDR1 is MNHNS and CDR2 is SASEGT. The CDR3 consists of 13 residues. CDR3 bases: TGTGCCAGCAGTGAAGGGAGGGCCTACGAGCAGTACTTC. Protein product: CASSEGRAYEQYF.

This clonotype was counted ten times or more. The DNA for the CDR3 is TGTGCCAGCAGTCCGGGACTAGCCTTATCTTGGGGCCAATTAGTCCTGACTTTC. Its protein product is CASSPGLALSWGQLVLTF. The J gene is TRBJ2-6, the V gene TRBV28; 9 bases are a match to TRBD2. The V segment lost 5 bases and the J segment 13 bases; nucleotides outside the gene matches: 21. CDR1 is MDHEN, CDR2 SYDVKM, per germline. This CDR3 has 18 residues.

The count of this clonotype is one. A much larger clone differs from this one at a single base, so this may be a read error. In nucleotides, the CDR3 is TGTGCCAGCGGCCAAGACGATAGGTCGGGCACTGAAGCTTTCTTT. Translation gives CASGQDDRSGTEAFF. The V and J genes are TRBV4-2 and TRBJ1-1, with no clear D. Looked up from germline, CDR1 is LGHNA and CDR2 is YNFKEQ. CDR3 length equals 15 residues.

This clonotype has only a few counts. One end of the junction varies from germline; a read error may be responsible. The chain employs TRBV6-5 and TRBJ2-5, with 14 bases identical to TRBD2. This CDR3 is built from 13 residues. CDR1 is MNHEY and CDR2 is SVGAGI in the germline V gene. The CDR3 DNA reads TGTGCCAGCAGTTACCGGGTGACTAGCGGGAGGGACTTC. Its protein is CASSYRVTSGRDF.

The chain uses TRBV12-3 or TRBV12-4 and TRBJ1-5; D ambiguous. The CDR3 contains 14 residues. V lost 6 bases and J 6 bases, leaving 15 bases between the germline ends. The CDR3 sequence is CASRSTENGQPQHF. DNA of the CDR3: TGTGCCAGCAGATCTACAGAAAACGGTCAGCCCCAGCATTTT.

The sample holds many counts of this clonotype. The chain recombines TRBV7-2 with TRBJ2-7; a possible D gene is TRBD1 (5 bases). Per the germline V gene, CDR1 is SGHTA and CDR2 is FQGNSA. V dropped 5 bases and J dropped 2 bases, with 19 bases sitting between them. The CDR3 consists of 16 residues. The CDR3 loop reads CASSHPGRQLTYEQYF. CDR3 sequence (DNA): TGTGCCAGCAGCCACCCAGGGCGCCAGTTAACCTACGAGCAGTACTTC.

This clonotype occurred many times. The chain recombines TRBV19 with TRBJ2-5; TRBD1 aligns across 10 bases. The V gene end was trimmed by 4 bases and the J gene end by 4 bases; junction bases not matched to a gene: 15. CDR3 length: 18 amino acids. Germline CDR1 LNHDA, CDR2 SQIVND (reference sequence). The CDR3: CASSTFSRQGAYPETQYF. Here the CDR3 DNA reads TGTGCCAGTAGTACCTTCTCCCGACAGGGGGCGTATCCAGAGACCCAGTACTTC.

This clonotype was found many times. This chain connects TRBV6-5 to TRBJ1-5, with D possibly matching TRBD1 (6 bases). This CDR3 has 15 amino acids. V lost 6 bases and J lost 6, with 18 bases in between. Germline CDR1 is MNHEY and CDR2 is SVGAGI. CDR3 loop: CASSSFGGGGQPQHF. The DNA for the CDR3 is TGTGCCAGCAGCTCCTTTGGGGGGGGCGGTCAGCCCCAGCATTTT.

The rearrangement links TRBV11-1 to TRBJ1-1; D possibly corresponds to TRBD1 (5 bases). Germline V lookup: CDR1 SGHAT, CDR2 FQDESV (reference sequence). This CDR3 region has 17 residues. The ends were cut back, 5 bases at V and 4 bases at J, with 23 bases in the middle. The CDR3 here is CASSLRRSGVRGTEAFF. CDR3 nucleotides: TGTGCCAGCAGCCTCCGACGTTCGGGGGTACGGGGCACTGAAGCTTTCTTT.

At least ten counts were recorded for this clonotype. The chain links TRBV7-9 to TRBJ2-7; no definite D call. This CDR3 region has 12 residues. Trimming took 7 bases from V and 5 from J, leaving 12 bases between them. From germline, CDR1 is SEHNR and CDR2 FQNEAQ (reference sequence). CDR3 in DNA: TGTGCCAGCACCGAGAGCCTAGACGAGCAGTACTTC. Its translation is CASTESLDEQYF.